The entry that follows covers one T cell receptor beta chain sequence. The source of the sample is a study of blood T cell repertoires in COVID-19. Overall study: Some COVID-19 samples were acute and others convalescent; all came from the United States, Italy and Spain. Nucleic acid was either cDNA or gDNA, and it came from T cells, B-cell-depleted T cells, or PBMCs.

The Seattle patients joined while their infection was active and were tracked longitudinally afterward. The CDR3 consists of 13 residues. V shed 4 bases and J shed 9 bases, with 13 bases lying between them. Germline CDR1 reads SGHDN; CDR2 reads FVKESK. Study processing details: Amplification from reference gene primers served as the basis for estimated nucleated cell counts. The repertoire was sequenced with immunoSEQ multiplex PCR; TCRdb's copy has only in-frame clones and lacks some. D and trimming come from the DNA, and the V and J calls and clone size come from that table. The sample lists 100,000 to 150,000 clones, roughly 90% occurring once.

The chain links TRBV14 to TRBJ2-4, with D perhaps TRBD1 (6 bases). The TCR was taken from a man aged 45 to 65 with COVID-19, enrolled during active disease. The sample comprised peripheral blood. CDR3 DNA sequence: TGTGCCAGCAGCCCCGACAGGTTTGGCATTCAGTACTTC. Amino acids: CASSPDRFGIQYF.